The 25 T cell receptor beta chains presented below share a single source sample, sequenced in a study of cytomegalovirus exposure and HLA in healthy donors. The PCR contained 60 Vbeta and 13 Jbeta primers. Clones were sequenced by immunoSEQ multiplex PCR, and TCRdb holds only the in-frame ones, with some missing. The data hold under 200,000 clones, with around 68% observed a single time. The sample consisted of PBMCs. The origin of the receptors is a woman aged 40 to 55 in good health and CMV-seropositive.

V gene TRBV2 combines with J gene TRBJ1-4; D not certain. Germline V gene sequence: CDR1 SNHLY, CDR2 FYNNEI. Trimming left V 2 bases short and J 4 bases short, with 8 bases between. The CDR3 is 14 amino acids. The CDR3 loop reads CASSEIRDNEKLFF. CDR3 coding DNA: TGTGCCAGCAGTGAAATCCGGGATAATGAAAAACTGTTTTTT. Together with reference TRBV2 and TRBJ1-4, the CDR3 gives the full variable domain: EPEVTQTPSHQVTQMGQEVILRCVPISNHLYFYWYRQILGQKVEFLVSFYNNEISEKSEIFDDQFSVERPDGSNFTLKIRSTKLEDSAMYFCASSEIRDNEKLFFGSGTQLSVL.

V usage is TRBV4-1 and J usage is TRBJ2-5; 10 bases fit TRBD2. The closer fit of TRBJ2-7 to the DNA end suggests the J call may be wrong. CDR1 and CDR2 from the germline V gene are MGHRA and YSYEKL. This CDR3 contains 17 residues. CDR3 residues: CASSHDSGTSEVHEQYF. CDR3 DNA: TGCGCCAGCAGCCATGACTCCGGGACTAGCGAAGTCCACGAGCAGTACTTC.

This rearrangement joins TRBV18 to TRBJ2-7, with 7 bases aligning to TRBD1. With V trimmed by 6 bases and J by 2 bases, 10 bases remained unmatched. The CDR3 runs 15 residues. The V gene's germline CDR1 is KGHSH and CDR2 LQKENI. CDR3 sequence reads: CASSARQGTTYEQYF. CDR3 bases: TGTGCCAGCTCCGCACGACAGGGAACTACCTACGAGCAGTACTTC.

The chain carries TRBV27 and TRBJ1-5, with 10 positions matching TRBD1. V lost 7 bases to trimming and J lost 7 bases; unmatched junction nucleotides: 1. Germline V gives CDR1 MNHEY, CDR2 SMNVEV (reference sequence). The CDR3 runs 12 residues. CDR3 sequence: CASMDRGQPQHF. The CDR3 DNA is TGTGCCAGCATGGACAGGGGGCAGCCCCAGCATTTT.

This clone was counted only a few times. The rearrangement links TRBV28 to TRBJ1-5; D remains unclear. Per the germline V gene, CDR1 is MDHEN and CDR2 is SYDVKM. This CDR3 has 16 residues. V gave up 3 bases and J gave up 0 bases, with 12 bases separating them. CDR3 DNA: TGTGCCAGCAGTTTGGGAGGCAGGACTAGCAATCAGCCCCAGCATTTT. It is translated as CASSLGGRTSNQPQHF.

The genes are TRBV5-1 and TRBJ1-1; 8 bases agree with TRBD1. This CDR3 has 14 amino acids. Trimming cost V 4 bases and J 1 base; bases outside gene matches: 3. From germline, CDR1 is SGHRS and CDR2 YFSETQ. The CDR3 DNA follows: TGCGCCAGCAGCCCGGACAGGGCGAACACTGAAGCTTTCTTT. Its protein product is CASSPDRANTEAFF.

This clone has more than one count but fewer than ten. This chain joins TRBV19 and TRBJ1-4; weak D call: TRBD1 (5 bases). This CDR3 spans 14 amino acids. V was trimmed by 3 bases and J by 3 bases, leaving 8 bases between them. Germline values: CDR1 LNHDA, CDR2 SQIVND (reference sequence). CDR3 coding DNA: TGTGCCAGTAGTATCGGCAGGGCTAATGAAAAACTGTTTTTT. Translated, it gives CASSIGRANEKLFF. Full variable domain (missing parts from reference TRBV19 and TRBJ1-4): DGGITQSPKYLFRKEGQNVTLSCEQNLNHDAMYWYRQDPGQGLRLIYYSQIVNDFQKGDIAEGYSVSREKKESFPLTVTSAQKNPTAFYLCASSIGRANEKLFFGSGTQLSVL.

This clone was seen a few times. The DNA is omitted, as the CDR3 cannot be located on it reliably, and the CDR3 follows TCRdb's listing. The chain links TRBV6-6 to TRBJ1-5; TRBD1, the D gene given by the table, was not confirmed from the DNA. The CDR3 is made up of 16 amino acids, end residues included. Germline CDR1 reads MNHNY; CDR2 reads SVGAGI (reference sequence). The CDR3 region is CASSSSTVYSNQPQHF.

V is TRBV5-4 and J is TRBJ1-2; weak D call: TRBD1 (6 bases). CDR1 and CDR2 from the germline V gene are SGHNT and YYREEE (reference sequence). V lost 4 bases and J 4 bases, leaving 11 bases between the germline ends. The CDR3 extends over 13 amino acids. The CDR3 loop reads CASSPDRFYGYTF. The CDR3 bases are TGTGCCAGCAGCCCGGACAGATTCTATGGCTACACCTTC.

The chain links TRBV18 to TRBJ2-5; 7 bases are shared with TRBD1. The J call may be in error: the DNA end matches TRBJ2-7 better. This CDR3 region has 14 residues. Germline V gene lookup returns CDR1 KGHSH and CDR2 LQKENI. The CDR3 DNA sequence: TGTGCCAGCTCACCCCGACAGGGAGCCTACGAGCAGTACTTC. Protein product: CASSPRQGAYEQYF.

On this clone itself: The same CDR3 arises from other DNA sequences in this sample as well. The chain carries TRBV7-2 and TRBJ2-2; D not resolved. The germline V and J ends were trimmed by 5 bases and 6 bases, with 10 bases remaining between them. This CDR3 has 13 amino acids. Germline CDR1 reads SGHTA; CDR2 reads FQGNSA. The CDR3, as DNA: TGTGCCAGCAGCCCGGTCAGGTCCGGGGAGCTGTTTTTT. Protein product: CASSPVRSGELFF.

The rearrangement links TRBV4-2 to TRBJ2-3; 15 bases map to TRBD2. The CDR3 spans 19 residues. Germline values: CDR1 LGHNA, CDR2 YNFKEQ. Unmatched junction bases numbered 8, after V lost 4 bases and J lost 0 bases. CDR3 nucleotide sequence: TGTGCCAGCAGCCCCCGGACTAGCGGGAGGGAGCCTAGCACAGATACGCAGTATTTT. Amino acids: CASSPRTSGREPSTDTQYF.

This chain uses TRBV7-2 with TRBJ2-3; D is uncertain. CDR3 size: 11 residues. CDR1 and CDR2 (germline): SGHTA, FQGNSA. The V and J ends lost 7 bases and 8 bases respectively, with 10 bases between them. The CDR3 DNA is TGTGCCAGCACCGCCACGGGTACGCAGTATTTT. It translates to CASTATGTQYF.

This chain joins TRBV7-2 and TRBJ2-3; D unclear. Germline V gives CDR1 SGHTA, CDR2 FQGNSA. The CDR3 contains 11 residues. The V gene lost 5 bases and the J gene lost 6 bases, with 6 bases spanning the gap. Here the CDR3 DNA reads TGTGCCAGCAGCGAGCCCGATACGCAGTATTTT. Translated: CASSEPDTQYF.

This chain uses TRBV4-1 with TRBJ1-5, with D possibly TRBD1 on 5 matching bases. V was cut by 1 base and J by 0 bases, with 19 bases left in between. Germline V gene lookup returns CDR1 MGHRA and CDR2 YSYEKL. This CDR3 spans 19 amino acids. CDR3 sequence: CASSQVRVGAVSSNQPQHF. CDR3 DNA: TGCGCCAGCAGCCAAGTAAGGGTTGGGGCGGTTAGTAGCAATCAGCCCCAGCATTTT.

The chain joins TRBV10-3 to TRBJ1-1; 7 nucleotides match TRBD1. V lost 6 bases to trimming and J lost 0 bases; unmatched junction nucleotides: 10. The germline gives CDR1 ENHRY, CDR2 SYGVKD. This CDR3 region has 16 residues. Here the CDR3 DNA reads TGTGCCATCAGAACGACAGGGTTGGGGGTGAACACTGAAGCTTTCTTT. This gives the protein CAIRTTGLGVNTEAFF.

This chain uses TRBV18 with TRBJ2-1; TRBD1 matches 9 bases. This CDR3 is 13 amino acids long. Looked up from germline, CDR1 is KGHSH and CDR2 is LQKENI. With V trimmed by 2 bases and J by 12 bases, 5 bases remained unmatched. This chain's CDR3 is CASSPLGQGRQFF. CDR3 nucleotides: TGTGCCAGCTCACCATTAGGACAGGGGAGGCAGTTCTTC.

The chain is built from TRBV4-3 and TRBJ2-7, with D uncertain. V was shortened by 1 base and J by 7 bases, with 14 bases between the two germline ends. This CDR3 has 14 amino acids. Germline values: CDR1 LGHNA, CDR2 YSLEER. Here the CDR3 DNA reads TGCGCCAGCAGCCAAGGAGGCAGCGTCGGGGAGCAGTACTTC. Protein product: CASSQGGSVGEQYF.

V and J are TRBV9 and TRBJ2-2; TRBD2 aligns across 7 bases. Germline V gene lookup returns CDR1 SGDLS and CDR2 YYNGEE. V lost 4 bases and J lost 5; bases outside the gene matches: 8. There are 15 residues in the CDR3. Here the CDR3 reads CASSQRDLITGELFF. DNA for the CDR3: TGTGCCAGCAGCCAGCGGGACTTGATAACCGGGGAGCTGTTTTTT.

This clone was counted a single time. This chain links TRBV7-2 with TRBJ1-2; D is possibly TRBD1 (5 bases). CDR1 is SGHTA, CDR2 FQGNSA, per germline. There are 15 residues in the CDR3. V lost 1 base, J lost 6 bases, and 15 bases lay in between. The CDR3: CASSLDPGRAHGYTF. CDR3 sequence (DNA): TGTGCCAGCAGCTTAGATCCGGGCAGGGCCCATGGCTACACCTTC.

Of note for this clone: At one of its ends the junction is not consistent with the germline gene, which may arise from a read error. This rearrangement joins TRBV10-3 to TRBJ1-1; D unresolved. The CDR3 contains 13 residues. Looked up from germline, CDR1 is ENHRY and CDR2 is SYGVKD. The CDR3: CAISSEENPEAFF. CDR3 nucleotides: TGTGCCATCAGTAGTGAGGAGAACCCTGAAGCTTTCTTT.

The chain combines TRBV28 with TRBJ2-3; 7 nucleotides match TRBD2. CDR1 and CDR2 (germline): MDHEN, SYDVKM. V lost 5 bases to trimming and J lost 6 bases; unmatched junction nucleotides: 8. This CDR3 comprises 14 residues. The CDR3 region has the DNA TGTGCCAGCAGTGGGGGGAGGGCCGGGGATACGCAGTATTTT. Translated: CASSGGRAGDTQYF.

This sequence joins TRBV5-1 and TRBJ2-7; D possibly corresponds to TRBD2 (6 bases). CDR1 is SGHRS and CDR2 is YFSETQ in the germline V gene. This CDR3 spans 16 amino acids. Trimming took 0 bases from V and 7 from J, leaving 20 bases between them. CDR3 amino acids: CASSLDGTPPLGEQYF. The CDR3 nucleotides are TGCGCCAGCAGCTTGGATGGGACTCCCCCTCTTGGGGAGCAGTACTTC.

The chain recombines TRBV9 with TRBJ1-1; D might be TRBD1 (6 bases). Germline CDR1 and CDR2: SGDLS and YYNGEE. V was clipped by 4 bases and J by 0 bases, with 13 bases between them. The CDR3 spans 15 residues. The CDR3 DNA reads TGTGCCAGCAGCCCGGGACAAGGAATGAACACTGAAGCTTTCTTT. Protein product: CASSPGQGMNTEAFF.

The rearrangement joins TRBV19 to TRBJ2-2; D might be TRBD1 (6 bases). Germline CDR1 reads LNHDA; CDR2 reads SQIVND (reference sequence). V was pared by 4 bases and J by 7 bases, with 13 bases between. This CDR3 contains 14 residues. CDR3 residues: CASSSAGDDGELFF. CDR3 nucleotide sequence: TGTGCCAGTAGTAGTGCAGGGGATGACGGGGAGCTGTTTTTT.